The entry below gives a single T cell receptor (beta chain) sequence along with its context. What it recognizes is unknown. This sample was included in a study of T cells after yellow fever vaccination. TCRdb re-derived calls from the 5' RACE reads in MiXCR, one entry per CDR3 protein. The table records under 700,000 distinct CDR3 sequences, roughly a sixth of them present only once. The study, taken as a whole, reports: Abundant bulk-population clonotypes could contaminate the FACS-sorted repertoires.

Trimming removed 5 bases from V and 3 bases from J; junction bases left unmatched: 3. Germline values: CDR1 MDHEN, CDR2 SYDVKM. The CDR3 has 15 amino acids. The genes are TRBV28 and TRBJ1-6, with TRBD1 matching 8 bases. This TCR came from a man aged 18 to 29 who received the YFV17D yellow fever vaccine. This specimen consisted of PBMCs, obtained 5 to 6 days after the first yellow fever vaccination. CDR3 sequence reads: CASSAGGLYNSPLHF. The CDR3 coding sequence is TGTGCCAGCAGTGCAGGGGGCCTCTATAATTCACCCCTCCACTTT.